This T cell receptor (beta chain) was recovered during a study of PD-1 blockade in classical Hodgkin lymphoma. Method: immunoSEQ multiplex PCR; TCRdb's copy keeps in-frame clones and lacks some. The repertoire holds about 97,000 clones, with around four fifths as singletons. Relapse after autologous stem cell transplantation occurred in every patient, and brentuximab vedotin exposure varied. General observations from the study: Those achieving complete response showed baseline diversity like newly diagnosed patients. Researchers reported that CD4+ TCR diversity, though not CD8+, rose significantly by C4D1. Reported findings placed baseline TCR diversity lower in newly diagnosed patients (compared with healthy donors).

For this clone: The target antigen is unknown.

The CDR3 consists of 14 residues. V gave up 7 bases and J gave up 1 base; unmatched junction bases: 4. Germline CDR1 MRHNA, CDR2 SNTAGT. The sequence derives from a human donor with classical Hodgkin lymphoma. V is TRBV6-4 and J is TRBJ1-1, with 9 bases matching TRBD1. The sequenced sample was peripheral blood mononuclear cells (PBMCs), obtained at baseline. This CDR3 reads CASKPGQGNTEAFF. In DNA, the CDR3 is TGTGCCAGCAAGCCGGGACAGGGGAACACTGAAGCTTTCTTT.